This T cell receptor (beta chain) was sequenced for a study of T-cell reconstitution after alpha-beta-depleted transplantation in children. This clonotype was seen a handful of times. Its antigen is unidentified. This sample's TCRbeta library carried unique molecular identifier barcodes. TCRdb itself ran the PCR reads through MiXCR, one entry per CDR3 protein. This table has about 78,000 distinct CDR3 sequences, 13% to 15% appearing once. V lost 6 bases and J lost 7; bases outside the gene matches: 14. The CDR3 spans 16 residues. General study findings and limits: About two months after transplant, alpha-beta T cells reportedly came from several hundred expanded graft clones. Some patients showed high day-60 TCRbeta diversity, which derived from surviving recipient T cells and thymic progenitors. After one year, T-cell counts and TCRbeta diversity mostly came from new T cells.

The TCR originated in a male patient aged 2-10 years who had a stem cell transplant for acute lymphoblastic leukemia, so the T cells may come from the graft donor. The V and J genes are TRBV12-3 or TRBV12-4 and TRBJ2-1; 8 positions match TRBD2. The specimen was PBMCs, mostly from graft donor cells, collected 180 days after TCRalphabeta/CD19-depleted stem cell transplant. Written as DNA, the CDR3 is TGTGCCAGCAGGTTAAGGGTCGGGACTAGTTCTAATGAGCAGTTCTTC. This codes for CASRLRVGTSSNEQFF.